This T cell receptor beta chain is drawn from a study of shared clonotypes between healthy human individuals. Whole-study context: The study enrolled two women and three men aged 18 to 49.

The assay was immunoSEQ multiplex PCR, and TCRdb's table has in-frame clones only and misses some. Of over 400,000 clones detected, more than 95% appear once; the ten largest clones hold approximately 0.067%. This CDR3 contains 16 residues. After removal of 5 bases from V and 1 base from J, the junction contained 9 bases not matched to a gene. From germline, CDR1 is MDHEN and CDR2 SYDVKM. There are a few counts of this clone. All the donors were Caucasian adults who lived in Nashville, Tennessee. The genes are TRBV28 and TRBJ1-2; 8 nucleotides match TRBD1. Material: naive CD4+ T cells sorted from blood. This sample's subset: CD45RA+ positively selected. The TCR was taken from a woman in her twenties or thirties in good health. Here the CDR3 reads CASSVYGQGVNYGYTF. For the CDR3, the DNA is TGTGCCAGCAGTGTTTACGGACAGGGAGTTAACTATGGCTACACCTTC.